This is a list of T cell receptor beta chains from one sample in a study of control samples from healthy donors and cancer patients. Repertoires were generated with immunoSEQ multiplex PCR, while TCRdb's copy carries only in-frame clones and drops some. The sample contains roughly 59,000 clones, approximately 92% of which appear only once. Source material: PBMCs. The receptors come from a man aged 35 to 55 with colorectal cancer. Both conserved end residues are part of each CDR3. The order of the fields is J gene, D gene, V gene, clone size, CDR3 DNA, CDR3 protein. A D gene is named only where the DNA matches it firmly. Clone size, where shown, is once, few, many, or a class for clones that have expanded.

TRBJ1-5 | - | TRBV18 | - | TGTGCCAGCTCACGCCAGGGGTACAATCAGCCCCAGCATTTT | CASSRQGYNQPQHF
TRBJ1-2 | - | TRBV18 | - | TGTGCCAGCTCCGGTGGTGGGAACTATGGCTACACCTTC | CASSGGGNYGYTF
TRBJ2-3 | TRBD1 | TRBV11-2 | - | TGTGCCAGCAGCCCCCCGACAGGGGTAGTAGGCACAGATACGCAGTATTTT | CASSPPTGVVGTDTQYF
TRBJ2-2 | - | TRBV7-8 | - | TGTGCCAGCAGCGCCCAGGGAGCGAACACCGGGGAGCTGTTTTTT | CASSAQGANTGELFF
TRBJ2-7 | TRBD2 | TRBV6-2/TRBV6-3 | - | TGTGCCAGCAGTTACGTTTTCGGGCTAGCGGGGACCTACGAGCAGTACTTC | CASSYVFGLAGTYEQYF
TRBJ1-1 | - | TRBV5-4 | - | TGTGCCAGCAGCTTGGCCCAGAACACTGAAGCTTTCTTT | CASSLAQNTEAFF
TRBJ1-2 | - | TRBV6-5 | - | TGTGCCATCGGGGGGGCGGTCAACTATGGCTACACCTTC | CAIGGAVNYGYTF
TRBJ2-7 | TRBD2 | TRBV19 | - | TGTGCCAGTAGTGTCCGGGCCCGGGGGGGGATTGTCGAGCAGTACTTC | CASSVRARGGIVEQYF
TRBJ2-3 | - | TRBV9 | - | TGTGCCAGCAGCACAGAAGCAGATACGCAGTATTTT | CASSTEADTQYF
TRBJ1-1 | - | TRBV4-2 | - | TGTGCCAGCAGCCAAGGGAAAAGGGTTGGTACTGAAGCTTTCTTT | CASSQGKRVGTEAFF
TRBJ1-2 | TRBD1 | TRBV25-1 | - | TGTGCCAGCAGTGCACCGGGACAGGGGGTGCGAGGCTACACCTTC | CASSAPGQGVRGYTF
TRBJ1-5 | - | TRBV20-1 | - | TGCAGTGCTAGTTTAGGCAATCAGCCCCAGCATTTT | CSASLGNQPQHF
TRBJ1-2 | - | TRBV27 | - | TGTGCCAGCAGTTCTAACAACTATGGCTACACCTTC | CASSSNNYGYTF
TRBJ2-1 | - | TRBV7-3 | - | TGTGCCAGCAGCTTGAGCCCTAATGAGCAGTTCTTC | CASSLSPNEQFF
TRBJ2-1 | - | TRBV4-3 | - | TGCGCCAGCAGCCACGGGACCAACAATGAGCAGTTCTTC | CASSHGTNNEQFF
TRBJ1-6 | - | TRBV7-3 | - | TGTGCCAGCAGCCTCGGTGGGGCCTCTAATTCACCCCTCCACTTT | CASSLGGASNSPLHF
TRBJ2-1 | - | TRBV7-8 | - | TGTGCCAGCACCCGGGGGACGGGGATTTCCTACAATGAGCAGTTCTTC | CASTRGTGISYNEQFF
TRBJ1-3 | - | TRBV7-3 | - | TGTGCCAGCAGCTCGGACCCCTCTGGAAACACCATATATTTT | CASSSDPSGNTIYF
TRBJ1-4 | - | TRBV7-8 | - | TGTGCCAGCAGCTTGGGGCCTTATGAAAAACTGTTTTTT | CASSLGPYEKLFF
TRBJ2-3 | - | TRBV2 | - | TGTGCCAGCAGTGGAGGGGAAGATACGCAGTATTTT | CASSGGEDTQYF
TRBJ1-1 | TRBD1 | TRBV30 | - | TGTGCCTGGACGGGACAGGGGAGCACTGAAGCTTTCTTT | CAWTGQGSTEAFF
TRBJ1-6 | - | TRBV5-1 | once | TGCGCCAGCAGCGATGTTTGGGGAATCGGTGGAGATTCACCCCTCCACTTT | CASSDVWGIGGDSPLHF
TRBJ2-1 | - | TRBV18 | - | TGTGCCAGCTCACCATACAGAGACAATGAGCAGTTCTTC | CASSPYRDNEQFF
TRBJ2-3 | TRBD2 | TRBV11-3 | - | TGTGCCAGCAGCTTAGATGGCGGGGGGAGAGATACGCAGTATTTT | CASSLDGGGRDTQYF
TRBJ2-2 | - | TRBV5-1 | once | TGCGCCAGCAGCTTGGAAAACGCCAGGAACACCGGGGAGCTGTTTTTT | CASSLENARNTGELFF